This TCR beta chain is from a study of blood T cell repertoires in COVID-19. Germline CDR1 MDHEN, CDR2 SYDVKM. Unmatched junction bases numbered 22, after V lost 5 bases and J lost 1 base. The length of the CDR3 is 21 residues. TCRdb keeps only in-frame clones here, not all; method: immunoSEQ multiplex PCR. The table records roughly 68,000 clones, approximately 81% of them present only once. The sample was PBMCs or T cells enriched from blood (not recorded which). The origin of this receptor is a woman between 40 and 55 years old with acute COVID-19. V and J are TRBV28 and TRBJ2-5, with 10 bases aligning to TRBD1. This CDR3 is CASSPVPTGGLNFKIQETQYF. The CDR3 DNA is TGTGCCAGCAGTCCCGTCCCGACAGGGGGCCTCAACTTTAAAATCCAAGAGACCCAGTACTTC.